Sequencing of this T cell receptor (beta chain) was carried out in a study of cytomegalovirus exposure and HLA in healthy donors. Researchers ran the PCR with 60 Vbeta and 13 Jbeta primers. Generated by immunoSEQ multiplex PCR, the TCRdb table keeps only in-frame clones and is missing some. The sample has 150,000 to 200,000 clones, about 75% seen once; the top ten hold 4.7%. This sequence originates from a man in his late teens or twenties in good health and CMV-seropositive. The sequenced sample was PBMCs.

The CDR3 spells CASSQRLAGGSSYNEQFF. CDR3 in DNA: TGTGCCAGCAGCCAGCGGCTAGCGGGGGGGAGCTCCTACAATGAGCAGTTCTTC. The J gene is TRBJ2-1, the V gene TRBV14; 12 bases map to TRBD2. Losses at the gene ends were 3 bases for V and 0 bases for J; bases not matched to a gene: 6. From germline, CDR1 is SGHDN and CDR2 FVKESK. The CDR3 contains 18 residues.